This T cell receptor (beta chain) originates from a study of shared clonotypes between healthy human individuals. The repertoire was sequenced with immunoSEQ multiplex PCR; TCRdb's copy has only in-frame clones and lacks some. The sample lists more than 2,000,000 clones; roughly 92% were seen once. Study-level points and caveats: Relative to memory subsets, naive subsets generally showed larger estimated richness.

The CDR3 consists of 13 residues. With V trimmed by 3 bases and J by 5 bases, 7 bases remained unmatched. Germline assignment: CDR1 GTSNPN and CDR2 SVGIG (reference sequence). To note about this clone: What it binds is not known.

The chain recombines TRBV30 with TRBJ2-7, with TRBD1 matching over 7 bases. This receptor was obtained from a man between 18 and 29 years old in good health. Specimen: naive CD4+ T cells sorted from blood. Subset: CD45RA+ positively selected. CDR3 sequence (DNA): TGTGCCTGGAGCCAAACAGGGGTCCACGAGCAGTACTTC. Residues: CAWSQTGVHEQYF.